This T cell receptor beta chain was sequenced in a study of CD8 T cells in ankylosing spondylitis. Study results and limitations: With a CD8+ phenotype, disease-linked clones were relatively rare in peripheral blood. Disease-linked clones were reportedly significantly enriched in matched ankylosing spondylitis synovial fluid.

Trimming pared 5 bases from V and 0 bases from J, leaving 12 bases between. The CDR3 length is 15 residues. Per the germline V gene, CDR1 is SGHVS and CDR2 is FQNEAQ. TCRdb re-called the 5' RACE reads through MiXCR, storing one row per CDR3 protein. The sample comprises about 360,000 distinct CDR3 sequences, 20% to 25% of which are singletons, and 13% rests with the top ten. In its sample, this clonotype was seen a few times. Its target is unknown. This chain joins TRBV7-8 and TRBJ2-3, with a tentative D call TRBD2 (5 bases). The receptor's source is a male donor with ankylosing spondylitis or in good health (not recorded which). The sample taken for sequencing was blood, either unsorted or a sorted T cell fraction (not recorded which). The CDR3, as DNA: TGTGCCAGCAGCGATCGGGGAACGAGCACAGATACGCAGTATTTT. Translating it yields CASSDRGTSTDTQYF.